Reported below is one T cell receptor (beta chain). Its specificity is not known. Per the study methods: Junction-only sequences without quality scores were provided by ImmunoSEQ, so filtering was different. Produced via immunoSEQ multiplex PCR; TCRdb's table is partial and in-frame only. For V, J and clone size, that table is used; D and trimming come from the DNA. This sample has more than 2 million clones, with approximately 94% found just once. The entry originates in a study of shared clonotypes between healthy human individuals. Findings and limits, study-wide: Shared clonotypes: about 5% naive CD4, around 4% naive CD8, around 2.4% memory CD4, around 0.4% memory CD8.

Positive CCR7 selection of CD45RO-negative cells yielded the naive CD8 cells, and terminally differentiated effector memory CD45RA+ cells were excluded. The receptor was derived from a man between 18 and 35 years old in good health. The sequencing sample was made of naive CD8+ T cells sorted from blood.

The CDR3 reads CASRVAEGTREQYF. CDR3 bases: TGTGCCAGTAGAGTAGCGGAGGGAACGCGTGAGCAGTACTTC. This chain links TRBV19 with TRBJ2-7, with D possibly being TRBD2 (6 bases). The CDR3 loop spans 14 amino acids. From germline, CDR1 is LNHDA and CDR2 SQIVND (reference sequence). Trimming pared 6 bases from V and 7 bases from J, leaving 19 bases between.